This TCR beta chain was captured by sequencing in a study of T cell responses to AZD1222 COVID-19 vaccine. Study observations and caveats: Among AZD1222 vaccinees, only 5 to 7 were seropositive at baseline. With two AZD1222 doses given, Spike-specific TCR breadth and depth both rose. In all cases, repertoires were sampled only after the peak T cell response.

The V gene's germline CDR1 is SQVTM and CDR2 ANQGSEA. This CDR3 comprises 13 residues. Trimming removed 2 bases from V and 3 bases from J; junction bases left unmatched: 3. Produced via immunoSEQ multiplex PCR; TCRdb's table is partial and in-frame only. In the table there are about 120,000 clones, about 90% of which are singletons. This clone has just a few counts. Its target is not known. The sequencing used peripheral blood, collected on day 0 of AZD1222 vaccination. The source of this sequence is an adult in good health. This chain joins TRBV29-1 and TRBJ1-2, with 7 bases lining up with TRBD1. The CDR3 sequence: CSVEPGTDYGYTF. The CDR3 DNA follows: TGCAGCGTTGAACCCGGGACAGACTATGGCTACACCTTC.